The 25 T cell receptor beta chains presented below share a single source sample, sequenced in a study of T cells in Graves' hyperthyroidism and ophthalmopathy. It was RNA transcripts that yielded the amplified TCR beta CDR3 regions. The HTBI primer set was used in a first-round RT-PCR of the TCR CDR3. In TCRdb, the multiplex PCR reads were re-called with MiXCR into one record per CDR3 protein. Of about 740,000 distinct CDR3 sequences in the sample, 14% were seen once. Sequenced input: blood. Receptor source: a woman aged 18-29 years with Graves' hyperthyroidism.

V gene TRBV5-6 combines with J gene TRBJ2-1, with D unresolved. The CDR3 runs 11 residues. V lost 0 bases and J lost 12, with 7 bases in between. The germline V gene encodes CDR1 SGHDT and CDR2 YYEEEE. CDR3 DNA: TGTGCCAGCAGCTTGGGCCTGCGGCAGTTCTTC. Translated, it gives CASSLGLRQFF.

This rearrangement joins TRBV20-1 to TRBJ2-7; D is unresolved. Per germline, CDR1 DFQATT and CDR2 SNEGSKA (reference sequence). Trimming removed 1 base from V and 4 bases from J, with 14 bases in between. The CDR3 is made up of 14 amino acids. In nucleotides, the CDR3 is TGCAGTGCTAGAGCTAGGGCCCACGATTACGAGCAGTACTTC. Residues: CSARARAHDYEQYF.

A word on this clonotype: A much larger clone sits a single nucleotide away, making a read error possible. The chain couples TRBV7-9 to TRBJ2-2; perhaps TRBD1 as D (5 bases). CDR3 length: 14 amino acids. CDR1 is SEHNR, CDR2 FQNEAQ, per germline (reference sequence). The CDR3 reads CAGSLLGATGELFF. The CDR3 DNA is TGTGCCGGCAGCTTATTAGGGGCAACCGGGGAGCTGTTTTTT.

There are many counts of this clonotype. The J gene is TRBJ2-1, the V gene TRBV3-1; no definite D call. This CDR3 comprises 15 residues. The germline V gene encodes CDR1 LGHDT and CDR2 YNNKEL (reference sequence). The V gene lost 0 bases and the J gene lost 0 bases, with 6 bases spanning the gap. CDR3 sequence: CASSQDKSSYNEQFF. CDR3 sequence (DNA): TGTGCCAGCAGCCAAGACAAAAGCTCCTACAATGAGCAGTTCTTC.

The genes are TRBV7-9 and TRBJ2-7, with a weak D call TRBD2 (5 bases). This CDR3 is built from 14 residues. The germline V gene encodes CDR1 SEHNR and CDR2 FQNEAQ (reference sequence). V lost 6 bases and J 2 bases, leaving 14 bases between the germline ends. DNA of the CDR3: TGTGCCAGCAGTTTATCTGCCGGGGCCTACGAGCAGTACTTC. It translates to CASSLSAGAYEQYF.

The CDR3 DNA is TGTGCCAGCAGTCCCCTGGGGTGGTCTAGCGGACCGAACACCGGGGAGCTGTTTTTT. It is translated as CASSPLGWSSGPNTGELFF. The V and J genes are TRBV27 and TRBJ2-2; 7 bases line up with TRBD2. The junction had 15 bases not matched to a gene; V was cut back by 5 bases and J by 0 bases. Germline V gene data show CDR1 as MNHEY and CDR2 as SMNVEV (reference sequence). The CDR3 extends over 19 amino acids.

This chain links TRBV5-5 with TRBJ1-6, with D maybe TRBD1 (5 bases). This CDR3 region has 13 residues. Germline V gene lookup returns CDR1 SGHKS and CDR2 YYEKEE (reference sequence). V lost 1 base to trimming and J lost 10 bases, with 9 bases between them. The CDR3 DNA is TGTGCCAGCAGCTTGTCGAGGGGCTCACCCCTCCACTTT. Translating gives CASSLSRGSPLHF. Complete variable domain (other parts from reference TRBV5-5 and TRBJ1-6): DAGVTQSPTHLIKTRGQQVTLRCSPISGHKSVSWYQQVLGQGPQFIFQYYEKEERGRGNFPDRFSARQFPNYSSELNVNALLLGDSALYLCASSLSRGSPLHFGNGTRLTVT.

This clonotype occurred once. At one end, the junction sequence differs from germline, possibly due to a read error. V and J are TRBV7-8 and TRBJ2-7, with D possibly matching TRBD2 (5 bases). Germline assignment: CDR1 SGHVS and CDR2 FQNEAQ. The CDR3 contains 17 residues. Here the CDR3 DNA reads TGTGCCACCAGCTTAGAGAGGTCTAGCATATACTCCTACGAGCAGTACTTC. Protein product: CATSLERSSIYSYEQYF.

This clonotype was seen at least ten times. The chain carries TRBV7-9 and TRBJ2-5; D gene unclear. There are 14 residues in the CDR3. The germline V and J ends were trimmed by 4 bases and 1 base, with 10 bases remaining between them. Germline values: CDR1 SEHNR, CDR2 FQNEAQ (reference sequence). Here the CDR3 reads CASSSPGLQETQYF. The CDR3 region has the DNA TGTGCCAGCAGCTCACCGGGCCTCCAAGAGACCCAGTACTTC.

The gene calls are TRBV10-3 and TRBJ1-1; D not certain. Germline CDR1 reads ENHRY; CDR2 reads SYGVKD. Trimming took 4 bases from V and 0 from J, leaving 6 bases between them. The CDR3 covers 13 residues. CDR3 amino acids: CAISVKMNTEAFF. The CDR3 DNA follows: TGTGCCATCAGTGTAAAGATGAACACTGAAGCTTTCTTT.

This clonotype showed up many times. The chain carries TRBV3-1 and TRBJ1-1; possible D gene TRBD1, 5 bases. Trimming took 4 bases from V and 8 from J, leaving 23 bases between them. The length of the CDR3 is 16 residues. Germline CDR1 reads LGHDT; CDR2 reads YNNKEL (reference sequence). CDR3: CASSPWGGGSRSEAFF. In DNA form, the CDR3 reads TGTGCCAGCAGCCCCTGGGGCGGAGGGAGCCGGTCCGAAGCTTTCTTT.

This sequence joins TRBV20-1 and TRBJ1-3, with a weak D call TRBD1 (5 bases). The ends were cut back, 1 base at V and 1 base at J, with 11 bases in the middle. CDR1 and CDR2 from the germline V gene are DFQATT and SNEGSKA (reference sequence). The length of the CDR3 is 15 residues. CDR3 bases: TGCAGTGCTAGAGGGCGGGGGGAATCTGGAAACACCATATATTTT. As protein: CSARGRGESGNTIYF.

This chain uses TRBV5-8 with TRBJ2-2; possibly TRBD2 for D (5 bases). The CDR3 runs 16 residues. Trimming removed 5 bases from V and 2 bases from J, with 16 bases in between. Germline loops: CDR1 SGHTS, CDR2 YDEGEE. The CDR3 sequence: CASRRNLGGNTGELFF. CDR3 nucleotides: TGTGCCAGCAGGCGGAACCTCGGAGGAAACACCGGGGAGCTGTTTTTT.

The chain recombines TRBV30 with TRBJ1-6; TRBD1 might be the D (5 bases). Germline loops: CDR1 GTSNPN, CDR2 SVGIG (reference sequence). This CDR3 has 14 residues. V lost 5 bases and J 4 bases, leaving 12 bases between the germline ends. The CDR3 DNA follows: TGTGCCTGGGGGAAGGACATATATAATTCACCCCTCCACTTT. Its translation: CAWGKDIYNSPLHF.

The genes are TRBV6-2 or TRBV6-3 and TRBJ1-2, with D possibly being TRBD1 (6 bases). Germline V CDR1 and CDR2: MNHEY, SVGEGT. Trimming took off 6 bases at V and 7 bases at J, with 15 bases between the two ends. The CDR3 spans 13 residues. The CDR3 spells CASSRTALFGYTF. In DNA, the CDR3 is TGTGCCAGCAGCCGGACAGCCCTTTTTGGCTACACCTTC.

This clonotype appeared many times. J is TRBJ2-1 and V is TRBV5-1; a weak D match, TRBD2 (5 bases). The CDR3 is 15 residues long. The ends were cut back, 2 bases at V and 3 bases at J, with 12 bases in the middle. CDR1 is SGHRS, CDR2 YFSETQ, per germline. The CDR3 is CASSFVGVSYNEQFF. The CDR3 DNA follows: TGCGCCAGCAGCTTCGTGGGAGTGAGCTACAATGAGCAGTTCTTC. Combining the CDR3 with reference TRBV5-1 and TRBJ2-1 gives the whole variable domain KAGVTQTPRYLIKTRGQQVTLSCSPISGHRSVSWYQQTPGQGLQFLFEYFSETQRNKGNFPGRFSGRQFSNSRSEMNVSTLELGDSALYLCASSFVGVSYNEQFFGPGTRLTVL.

Comment on this clonotype: A read error may account for a junction end that differs from germline. The genes are TRBV9 and TRBJ2-5, with D possibly being TRBD2 (6 bases). In germline, CDR1 is SGDLS, CDR2 YYNGEE. CDR3 length equals 14 residues. The CDR3: CASSVDGGGEAQYF. In DNA form, the CDR3 reads TGTGCCAGCAGCGTAGATGGGGGAGGAGAGGCCCAGTACTTC.

This clonotype has a count of ten or more. The chain is built from TRBV7-2 and TRBJ1-5; 9 bases align to TRBD1. CDR1 and CDR2 from the germline V gene are SGHTA and FQGNSA. The CDR3 is made up of 15 amino acids. V shed 4 bases and J 6 bases; nucleotides not matched to a gene: 7. The CDR3 DNA reads TGTGCCAGCAGCTGGGGGACAGGGATTAGTCAGCCCCAGCATTTT. Translating it yields CASSWGTGISQPQHF.

This clonotype has a count of ten or more. The chain has TRBV12-3 or TRBV12-4 and TRBJ1-5; D might be TRBD1 (5 bases). V was trimmed by 6 bases and J by 3 bases, leaving 9 bases between them. The CDR3 runs 13 residues. CDR3 DNA sequence: TGTGCCAGCAGCGGGACTTTCAATCAGCCCCAGCATTTT. This gives the protein CASSGTFNQPQHF.

In its sample, this clonotype was seen many times. The chain is built from TRBV20-1 and TRBJ1-1; no clear D. Between the trimmed V and J ends, which lost 5 bases and 1 base, there was a span of 8 bases. The germline gives CDR1 DFQATT, CDR2 SNEGSKA (reference sequence). The CDR3 loop spans 12 amino acids. CDR3 nucleotide sequence: TGCAGTGCTCCGCACCCGAACACTGAAGCTTTCTTT. This codes for CSAPHPNTEAFF.

This clonotype was detected a few times. This rearrangement joins TRBV6-4 to TRBJ2-3; 11 nucleotides align to TRBD2. This CDR3 is 16 amino acids long. V trimming: 5 bases; J trimming: 2 bases; junction bases outside the gene matches: 6. The germline gives CDR1 MRHNA, CDR2 SNTAGT. The CDR3 coding sequence is TGTGCCAGCAGTCGTCTAGCGGGAGGAGACACAGATACGCAGTATTTT. Its translation is CASSRLAGGDTDTQYF.

This clonotype was found many times. The chain combines TRBV2 with TRBJ2-5; D call uncertain. Trimming removed 3 bases from V and 4 bases from J, with 18 bases in between. Germline CDR1 SNHLY, CDR2 FYNNEI. The CDR3 is 16 residues long. The CDR3 coding sequence is TGTGCCAGCAGTGACCCCCCCCGGGTTCGGCGAGAGACCCAGTACTTC. Encoded protein: CASSDPPRVRRETQYF.

The chain couples TRBV10-2 to TRBJ2-7, with D perhaps matching TRBD2 (5 bases). The CDR3 has 15 amino acids. Trimming took off 2 bases at V and 3 bases at J, with 14 bases between the two ends. CDR1 WSHSY and CDR2 SAAADI come from the germline V gene. The CDR3 is CASSEMFSGVYEQYF. The DNA for the CDR3 is TGCGCCAGCAGTGAGATGTTTTCCGGGGTCTACGAGCAGTACTTC.

V and J are TRBV6-1 and TRBJ2-7, with 8 bases fitting TRBD2. Germline V gene lookup returns CDR1 MNHNS and CDR2 SASEGT. The CDR3 totals 15 residues. V gave up 6 bases and J gave up 3 bases; unmatched junction bases: 10. CDR3: CASRDLSGGDYEQYF. As DNA, the CDR3 is TGTGCCAGCAGGGACCTGTCGGGGGGGGACTACGAGCAGTACTTC.

This clonotype was observed many times. This chain links TRBV7-9 with TRBJ2-1, with a tentative D call TRBD1 (6 bases). V lost 5 bases and J lost 10, with 18 bases in between. Per germline, CDR1 SEHNR and CDR2 FQNEAQ (reference sequence). CDR3 length equals 14 residues. CDR3: CASSGWQGTVEQFF. DNA of the CDR3: TGTGCCAGCAGCGGGTGGCAGGGGACGGTCGAGCAGTTCTTC.